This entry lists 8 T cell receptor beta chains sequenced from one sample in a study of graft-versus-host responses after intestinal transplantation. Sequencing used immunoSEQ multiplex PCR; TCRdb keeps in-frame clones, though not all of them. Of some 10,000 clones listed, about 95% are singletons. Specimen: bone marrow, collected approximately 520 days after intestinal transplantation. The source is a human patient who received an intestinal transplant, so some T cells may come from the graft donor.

CDR3 in amino acids: CASSVDYEQYF. The CDR3 nucleotides are TGTGCCAGCAGTGTGGACTACGAGCAGTACTTC. The chain joins TRBV2 to TRBJ2-5, with no clear D. TRBJ2-7 explains the end of the DNA better; the J call may be wrong. The CDR3 has 11 amino acids. Germline values: CDR1 SNHLY, CDR2 FYNNEI.

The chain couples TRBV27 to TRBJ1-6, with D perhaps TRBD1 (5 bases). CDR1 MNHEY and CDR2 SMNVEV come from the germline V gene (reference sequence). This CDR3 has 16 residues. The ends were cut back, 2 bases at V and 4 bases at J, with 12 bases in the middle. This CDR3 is CASSLEGTAYNSPLHF. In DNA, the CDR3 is TGTGCCAGCAGTTTAGAGGGGACGGCGTATAATTCACCCCTCCACTTT.

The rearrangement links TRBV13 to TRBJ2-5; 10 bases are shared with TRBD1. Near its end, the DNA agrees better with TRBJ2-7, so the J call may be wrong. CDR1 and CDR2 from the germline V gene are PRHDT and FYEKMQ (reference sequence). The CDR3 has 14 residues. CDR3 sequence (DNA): TGTGCCAGCAGCTTACGACAGGGGGCTATCGAGCAGTACTTC. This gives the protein CASSLRQGAIEQYF.

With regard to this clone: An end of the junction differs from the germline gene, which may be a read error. This CDR3 is CASSVGAGGQHEQYF. The CDR3 region has the DNA TGTGCCAGCAGCGTAGGGGCGGGAGGGCAGCACGAGCAGTACTTC. The chain carries TRBV13 and TRBJ2-7; 9 nucleotides align to TRBD2. CDR3 length: 15 residues. The germline V gene has CDR1 PRHDT and CDR2 FYEKMQ (reference sequence).

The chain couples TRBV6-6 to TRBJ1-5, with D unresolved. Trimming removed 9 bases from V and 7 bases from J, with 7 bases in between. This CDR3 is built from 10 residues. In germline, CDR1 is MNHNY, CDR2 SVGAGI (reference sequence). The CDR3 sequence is CASGRQPQHF. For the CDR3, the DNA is TGTGCCAGTGGGAGACAGCCCCAGCATTTT.

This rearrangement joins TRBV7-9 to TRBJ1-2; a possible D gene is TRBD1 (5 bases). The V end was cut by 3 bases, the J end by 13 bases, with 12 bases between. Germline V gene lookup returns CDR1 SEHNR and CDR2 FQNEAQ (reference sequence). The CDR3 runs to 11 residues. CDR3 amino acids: CASSFDWGPTF. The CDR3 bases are TGTGCCAGCAGCTTCGACTGGGGACCCACCTTC.

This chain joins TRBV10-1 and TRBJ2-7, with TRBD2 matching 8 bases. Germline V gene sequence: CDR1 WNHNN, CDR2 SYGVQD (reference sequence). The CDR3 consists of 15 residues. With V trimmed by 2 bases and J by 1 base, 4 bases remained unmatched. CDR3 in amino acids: CASSEDGRASYEQYF. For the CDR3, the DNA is TGCGCCAGCAGTGAGGACGGGAGGGCGTCCTACGAGCAGTACTTC.

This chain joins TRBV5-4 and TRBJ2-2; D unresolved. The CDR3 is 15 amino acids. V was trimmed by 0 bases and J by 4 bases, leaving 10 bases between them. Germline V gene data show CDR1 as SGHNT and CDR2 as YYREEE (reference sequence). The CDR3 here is CASSLDPRSTGELFF. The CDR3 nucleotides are TGTGCCAGCAGCTTGGACCCTCGGAGCACCGGGGAGCTGTTTTTT.